These 31 T cell receptor beta chains came from one sample sequenced in a study of blood T cell repertoires in COVID-19. Produced via immunoSEQ multiplex PCR; TCRdb's table is partial and in-frame only. Of tens of thousands of clones in the sample, 85% to 90% were seen once. Specimen: peripheral blood. The receptor source for this set is a human donor in a cohort sampled during active COVID-19.

The chain's CDR3 is CASSIAFSQPQHF. DNA for the CDR3: TGTGCCAGTAGTATAGCATTCAGTCAGCCCCAGCATTTT. V gene TRBV19 combines with J gene TRBJ1-5; D uncertain. The CDR3 is made up of 13 amino acids. Germline CDR1 is LNHDA and CDR2 is SQIVND (reference sequence). Trimming stripped 1 base from V and 6 bases from J, with 7 bases between.

The CDR3 loop reads CSAREGGRLFF. For the CDR3, the DNA is TGCAGTGCTAGAGAGGGAGGGAGGCTGTTTTTT. The chain combines TRBV20-1 with TRBJ2-2; TRBD2 aligns across 7 bases. Germline trimming cut 0 bases from V and 13 bases from J; bases unmatched to any gene: 2. The CDR3 covers 11 residues. Per the germline V gene, CDR1 is DFQATT and CDR2 is SNEGSKA (reference sequence).

The V and J genes are TRBV21-1 and TRBJ1-2. TRBV21-1 is a pseudogene. This CDR3 is 11 amino acids long. Here the CDR3 reads CASSRRRGYTF. In nucleotides, the CDR3 is TGTGCCAGCAGTCGAAGGAGGGGCTACACCTTC.

V and J are TRBV4-3 and TRBJ1-2; D call uncertain. The CDR3 has 14 amino acids. V lost 0 bases and J 6 bases, leaving 11 bases between the germline ends. Per the germline V gene, CDR1 is LGHNA and CDR2 is YSLEER. CDR3 nucleotides: TGCGCCAGCAGCCAAGATCAAGGAGTAAATGGCTACACCTTC. Amino acids: CASSQDQGVNGYTF.

The chain joins TRBV5-5 to TRBJ1-2; 8 bases align to TRBD1. J gave up 4 bases and V 4 bases, and 9 bases lay outside the gene matches. Per the germline V gene, CDR1 is SGHKS and CDR2 is YYEKEE (reference sequence). This CDR3 spans 15 amino acids. The CDR3 here is CASSPPGQELYGYTF. In DNA, the CDR3 is TGTGCCAGCAGCCCACCGGGACAGGAGCTCTATGGCTACACCTTC.

This rearrangement joins TRBV9 to TRBJ2-5; D gene uncertain. The CDR3 length is 15 residues. In germline, CDR1 is SGDLS, CDR2 YYNGEE. V was pared by 0 bases and J by 1 base, with 10 bases between. CDR3 protein: CASSVAEAAQETQYF. As DNA, the CDR3 is TGTGCCAGCAGCGTAGCTGAGGCAGCCCAAGAGACCCAGTACTTC.

The chain is built from TRBV2 and TRBJ1-1, with 10 nucleotides matching TRBD1. Trimming removed 8 bases from V and 5 bases from J; junction bases left unmatched: 11. CDR3 size: 15 residues. CDR1 is SNHLY and CDR2 is FYNNEI in the germline V gene. Here the CDR3 DNA reads TGTGCCAGCCGATGGACAGGGGGGATGGTGACTGAAGCTTTCTTT. It codes for CASRWTGGMVTEAFF.

The V and J genes are TRBV4-2 and TRBJ1-2; D uncertain. The CDR3 sequence is 15 residues long. CDR1 is LGHNA and CDR2 is YNFKEQ in the germline V gene. V lost 1 base and J 0 bases, leaving 9 bases between the germline ends. This CDR3 reads CASSQGSTSNYGYTF. Written as DNA, the CDR3 is TGTGCCAGCAGCCAAGGTAGCACATCTAACTATGGCTACACCTTC.

The chain joins TRBV14 to TRBJ1-2; TRBD1 matches 9 bases. This CDR3 is built from 18 residues. V lost 1 base, J lost 4 bases, and 13 bases stayed unmatched. Germline V CDR1 and CDR2: SGHDN, FVKESK. CDR3 DNA sequence: TGTGCCAGCAGCCAAGGACAGGGGGTCACCTCGTCCCCCTATGGCTACACCTTC. The encoded protein is CASSQGQGVTSSPYGYTF.

This sequence joins TRBV5-5 and TRBJ2-2; D is undetermined. The CDR3 has 14 amino acids. The germline V gene has CDR1 SGHKS and CDR2 YYEKEE (reference sequence). Trimming cost V 0 bases and J 3 bases, with 6 bases left between them. The CDR3 sequence: CASSLGQYTGELFF. In DNA, the CDR3 is TGTGCCAGCAGCTTGGGGCAGTACACCGGGGAGCTGTTTTTT.

V gene TRBV6-2 or TRBV6-3 combines with J gene TRBJ2-7; 9 nucleotides match TRBD2. The V and J ends lost 2 bases and 4 bases, in that order; junction bases with no gene match: 18. This CDR3 spans 19 amino acids. Germline values: CDR1 MNHEY, CDR2 SVGEGT. CDR3: CASSYGTSRGGLLTYEQYF. The CDR3 region has the DNA TGTGCCAGCAGTTACGGGACTAGCCGGGGGGGCCTCTTGACTTACGAGCAGTACTTC.

The chain is built from TRBV5-1 and TRBJ2-7, with TRBD2 matching over 7 bases. The CDR3 has 14 amino acids. The trim removed 5 bases at V and 1 base at J, leaving 6 bases unmatched. Germline-derived CDR1 and CDR2 are SGHRS and YFSETQ. CDR3 in DNA: TGCGCCAGCAGGTCCGGGACTACATCCTACGAGCAGTACTTC. This sequence encodes CASRSGTTSYEQYF.

This chain connects TRBV7-2 to TRBJ2-7, with 7 bases aligning to TRBD1. The length of the CDR3 is 14 residues. V lost 3 bases to trimming and J lost 0 bases; unmatched junction nucleotides: 2. Germline V gene lookup returns CDR1 SGHTA and CDR2 FQGNSA. CDR3 protein: CASSFDRVSYEQYF. CDR3 DNA: TGTGCCAGCAGCTTCGACAGGGTCTCCTACGAGCAGTACTTC.

V and J are TRBV11-2 and TRBJ2-7, with TRBD1 matching over 12 bases. The CDR3 has 17 residues. CDR1 SGHAT and CDR2 FQNNGV come from the germline V gene. After removal of 6 bases from V and 1 base from J, the junction contained 10 bases not matched to a gene. DNA for the CDR3: TGTGCCAGCAGTTACGGGACAGGGGGCGCCCTATCCTACGAGCAGTACTTC. The encoded protein is CASSYGTGGALSYEQYF. The variable domain in full, with the rest retrieved from reference TRBV11-2 and TRBJ2-7, is EAGVAQSPRYKIIEKRQSVAFWCNPISGHATLYWYQQILGQGPKLLIQFQNNGVVDDSQLPKDRFSAERLKGVDSTLKIQPAKLEDSAVYLCASSYGTGGALSYEQYFGPGTRLTVT.

The rearrangement links TRBV9 to TRBJ2-3; D is undetermined. Between the trimmed V and J ends, which lost 0 bases and 2 bases, there was a span of 13 bases. CDR3 size: 16 residues. Germline lookup yields CDR1 SGDLS and CDR2 YYNGEE. DNA of the CDR3: TGTGCCAGCAGCGTAGGTGAGCTACTCCTCACAGATACGCAGTATTTT. Its protein product is CASSVGELLLTDTQYF.

The rearrangement uses TRBV18 and TRBJ2-3; D is ambiguous. The CDR3 totals 13 residues. From germline, CDR1 is KGHSH and CDR2 LQKENI. Trimming took off 2 bases at V and 5 bases at J, with 8 bases between the two ends. Written as DNA, the CDR3 is TGTGCCAGCTCACCAGTGGGCCAAGATACGCAGTATTTT. Translated, it gives CASSPVGQDTQYF.

The rearrangement joins TRBV10-3 to TRBJ1-6, with 7 bases matching TRBD1. CDR1 and CDR2 from the germline V gene are ENHRY and SYGVKD. The CDR3 has 15 amino acids. V lost 5 bases, J lost 8 bases, and 9 bases stayed unmatched. DNA of the CDR3: TGTGCCATCAGTTCGACAGGGCGGTATGATTCACCCCTCCACTTT. It specifies CAISSTGRYDSPLHF.

This chain connects TRBV10-2 to TRBJ2-3; possibly TRBD2 for D (6 bases). Germline V lookup: CDR1 WSHSY, CDR2 SAAADI. CDR3 length: 15 residues. V was shortened by 6 bases and J by 0 bases, with 13 bases between the two germline ends. The CDR3, as DNA: TGCGCCAGCAGGGAGGGGCCTACTAGCACAGATACGCAGTATTTT. Translating gives CASREGPTSTDTQYF.

CDR3 coding DNA: TGCGCCAGCAGCCCTGACCCTGCGGAGGAGACCCAGTACTTC. Encoded protein: CASSPDPAEETQYF. The chain uses TRBV5-1 and TRBJ2-5; no firm D call. CDR1 is SGHRS and CDR2 is YFSETQ in the germline V gene. Trimming took 4 bases from V and 5 from J, leaving 15 bases between them. This CDR3 contains 14 residues.

The CDR3 coding sequence is TGTGCCAGCAGTTACCTAGGTGAGAACAATGAGCAGTTCTTC. Translation gives CASSYLGENNEQFF. The V gene is TRBV6-5, the J gene TRBJ2-1, with D hard to call. The V and J ends lost 2 bases and 5 bases respectively, with 10 bases between them. Germline assignment: CDR1 MNHEY and CDR2 SVGAGI. CDR3 length: 14 residues.

V gene TRBV2 combines with J gene TRBJ2-4; D possibly corresponds to TRBD1 (6 bases). V gave up 9 bases and J gave up 3 bases, with 12 bases separating them. The germline V gene encodes CDR1 SNHLY and CDR2 FYNNEI. The CDR3 totals 13 residues. The CDR3 sequence is CASGPGDKNIQYF. The CDR3 DNA follows: TGTGCCAGTGGGCCAGGGGACAAAAACATTCAGTACTTC.

The rearrangement links TRBV6-2 or TRBV6-3 to TRBJ2-7; 7 bases fit TRBD2. Germline V CDR1 and CDR2: MNHEY, SVGEGT. The CDR3 runs 12 residues. V was pared by 5 bases and J by 7 bases, with 5 bases of the junction left unmatched. DNA for the CDR3: TGTGCCAGCAGTCCCCGGGGGGAGGAGCAGTACTTC. Translation gives CASSPRGEEQYF.

This clone was seen a few times. V usage is TRBV18 and J usage is TRBJ1-5, with 8 bases that match TRBD1. The junction had 8 bases not matched to a gene; V was cut back by 5 bases and J by 5 bases. This CDR3 region has 15 residues. The germline CDR1 and CDR2 sequences are KGHSH and LQKENI. The CDR3 nucleotides are TGTGCCAGCTCAGCCCGGACAGGGAGCGATCAGCCCCAGCATTTT. This gives the protein CASSARTGSDQPQHF.

The genes are TRBV29-1 and TRBJ1-2; D gene uncertain. The CDR3 is 13 residues long. Germline V CDR1 and CDR2: SQVTM, ANQGSEA. Trimming took 1 base from V and 11 from J, leaving 17 bases between them. This CDR3 reads CSVEALGSFVYTF. CDR3 DNA sequence: TGCAGCGTTGAAGCACTAGGGAGTTTTGTATACACCTTC.

This chain links TRBV12-5 with TRBJ1-1; the D is unclear. Germline V gene lookup returns CDR1 LGHNT and CDR2 FRNRAP. This CDR3 is 13 amino acids long. With 0 bases removed from V and 1 base from J, the gap between germline ends came to 3 bases. This CDR3 reads CASGLVANTEAFF. The CDR3 coding sequence is TGTGCTAGTGGTTTGGTAGCGAACACTGAAGCTTTCTTT.

The V and J genes are TRBV30 and TRBJ2-6, with 10 bases lining up with TRBD1. The CDR3 consists of 15 residues. From germline, CDR1 is GTSNPN and CDR2 SVGIG (reference sequence). V was clipped by 5 bases and J by 2 bases; unmatched bases: 3. The CDR3 is CAWDRGQAGANVLTF. The CDR3 DNA reads TGTGCCTGGGACAGGGGGCAGGCTGGGGCCAACGTCCTGACTTTC.

The chain combines TRBV15 with TRBJ2-5; D may be TRBD2 (5 bases). The CDR3 runs 15 residues. The germline V gene has CDR1 LNHNV and CDR2 YYDKDF (reference sequence). V shed 0 bases and J shed 4 bases, with 12 bases lying between them. CDR3 sequence: CATSRDPGEGETQYF. CDR3 nucleotide sequence: TGTGCCACCAGCAGAGATCCCGGGGAAGGAGAGACCCAGTACTTC. The full variable domain, rest sourced from reference TRBV15 and TRBJ2-5, is DAMVIQNPRYQVTQFGKPVTLSCSQTLNHNVMYWYQQKSSQAPKLLFHYYDKDFNNEADTPDNFQSRRPNTSFCFLDIRSPGLGDTAMYLCATSRDPGEGETQYFGPGTRLLVL.

This chain uses TRBV30 with TRBJ1-4; 10 bases are a match to TRBD1. With V trimmed by 3 bases and J by 8 bases, 9 bases remained unmatched. CDR3 length equals 15 residues. The germline CDR1 and CDR2 sequences are GTSNPN and SVGIG (reference sequence). CDR3 amino acids: CAWRGPGTGDEKLFF. The CDR3 nucleotides read TGTGCCTGGAGGGGTCCCGGGACAGGGGACGAAAAACTGTTTTTT.

This chain joins TRBV7-2 and TRBJ2-3, with D perhaps TRBD1 (7 bases). This CDR3 has 14 amino acids. Trimming removed 2 bases at V and 11 bases at J, with 17 bases between. The germline CDR1 and CDR2 sequences are SGHTA and FQGNSA. CDR3 DNA: TGTGCCAGCAGCTTACCTGCAGGGGGGAAGGGGCAGTATTTT. Protein product: CASSLPAGGKGQYF. Filled out from reference TRBV7-2 and TRBJ2-3, the complete variable domain reads GAGVSQSPSNKVTEKGKDVELRCDPISGHTALYWYRQSLGQGLEFLIYFQGNSAPDKSGLPSDRFSAERTGGSVSTLTIQRTQQEDSAVYLCASSLPAGGKGQYFGPGTRLTVL.

The V gene is TRBV6-1, the J gene TRBJ1-4; maybe TRBD1 (5 bases). V was shortened by 0 bases and J by 10 bases, with 15 bases between the two germline ends. Germline lookup yields CDR1 MNHNS and CDR2 SASEGT. The CDR3 runs to 15 residues. The CDR3 sequence is CASSEASGWRGKLFF. CDR3 DNA sequence: TGTGCCAGCAGTGAAGCAAGCGGTTGGAGGGGAAAACTGTTTTTT.

This chain joins TRBV6-2 or TRBV6-3 and TRBJ1-6; 7 bases fit TRBD1. Germline-derived CDR1 and CDR2 are MNHEY and SVGEGT. The junction had 9 bases not matched to a gene; V was cut back by 0 bases and J by 10 bases. The CDR3 length is 16 residues. CDR3 coding DNA: TGTGCCAGCAGTTACTCGGTAGGGGGCGGAGGCTCACCCCTCCACTTT. Translation gives CASSYSVGGGGSPLHF.